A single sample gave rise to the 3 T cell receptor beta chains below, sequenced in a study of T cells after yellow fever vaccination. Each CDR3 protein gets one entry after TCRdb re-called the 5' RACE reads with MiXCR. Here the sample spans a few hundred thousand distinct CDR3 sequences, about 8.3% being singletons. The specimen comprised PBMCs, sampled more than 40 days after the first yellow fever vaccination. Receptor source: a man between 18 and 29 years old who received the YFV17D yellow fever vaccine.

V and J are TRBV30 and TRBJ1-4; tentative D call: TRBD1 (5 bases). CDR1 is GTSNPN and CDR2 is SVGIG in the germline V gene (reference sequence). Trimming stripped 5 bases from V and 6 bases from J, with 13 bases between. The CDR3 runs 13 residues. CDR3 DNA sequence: TGTGCCTGGGGAGGGACCTCGGATGAAAAACTGTTTTTT. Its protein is CAWGGTSDEKLFF.

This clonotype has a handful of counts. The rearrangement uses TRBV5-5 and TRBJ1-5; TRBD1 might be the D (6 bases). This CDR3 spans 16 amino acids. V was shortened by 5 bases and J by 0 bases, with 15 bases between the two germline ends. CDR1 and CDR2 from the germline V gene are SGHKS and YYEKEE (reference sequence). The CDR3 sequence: CASSSVGGLSNQPQHF. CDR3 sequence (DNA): TGTGCCAGCAGTTCGGTAGGGGGACTTAGCAATCAGCCCCAGCATTTT.

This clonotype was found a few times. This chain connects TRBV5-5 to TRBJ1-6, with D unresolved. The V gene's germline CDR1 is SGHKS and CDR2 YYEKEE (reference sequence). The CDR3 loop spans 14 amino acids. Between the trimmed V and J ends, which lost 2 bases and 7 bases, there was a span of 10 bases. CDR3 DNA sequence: TGTGCCAGCAGCTTCGCGGGCAGAAATTCACCCCTCCACTTT. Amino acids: CASSFAGRNSPLHF.